This T cell receptor beta chain was sequenced during a study of liver allograft versus peripheral blood T cells. Study information: Transplanted livers held T cell receptor repertoires, and these were compared with repertoires in recipients' peripheral blood.

Study outcomes and limitations: Intragraft T cell receptor repertoires of liver allografts were reported to differ from peripheral blood repertoires.

The germline V gene encodes CDR1 MNHEY and CDR2 SVGAGI. The V end lost 5 bases, the J end lost 9 bases, and 17 bases lay between the germline ends. The CDR3 is made up of 14 amino acids. This clonotype was seen only a few times. Antigen unknown. TCRdb used MiXCR to reprocess the reads, holding one entry per CDR3 protein. The sample includes about 15,000 distinct CDR3 sequences, roughly 20% seen only once; the top ten take roughly 5.2%. The chain joins TRBV6-5 to TRBJ1-5; perhaps TRBD1 as D (5 bases). This TCR derives from a human patient who had a liver transplant. Part of the T cells may come from the graft donor. The CDR3 is CASSPGQVLGPQHF. The DNA of the CDR3 is TGTGCCAGCAGTCCCGGACAAGTCCTAGGGCCCCAGCATTTT.